These 4 T cell receptor beta chains share one sample of origin, sequenced in a study of blood T cell repertoires in COVID-19. Sequencing was performed with immunoSEQ multiplex PCR; in TCRdb, only in-frame clones are kept and a portion is missing. The sample includes 63,000 or so clones, around 92% of them seen just once. The sample consisted of peripheral blood. These receptors were taken from a man aged 55-75 years with acute or convalescent COVID-19.

This sequence joins TRBV6-5 and TRBJ1-2; TRBD1 agrees at 7 bases. The CDR3 has 14 amino acids. Per germline, CDR1 MNHEY and CDR2 SVGAGI. Germline trimming cut 5 bases from V and 0 bases from J; bases unmatched to any gene: 3. The CDR3 nucleotides read TGTGCCAGCAGTCGACAGGGAGCTAACTATGGCTACACCTTC. Protein sequence: CASSRQGANYGYTF.

The gene calls are TRBV5-4 and TRBJ2-7, with 8 positions matching TRBD1. V was clipped by 4 bases and J by 3 bases; unmatched bases: 3. The CDR3 is 13 residues long. Germline loops: CDR1 SGHNT, CDR2 YYREEE (reference sequence). The CDR3 DNA sequence: TGTGCCAGCAGCCCGACAGGGGTCTACGAGCAGTACTTC. This codes for CASSPTGVYEQYF.

The chain recombines TRBV27 with TRBJ2-7; possible D gene TRBD1, 6 bases. This CDR3 contains 15 residues. CDR1 is MNHEY, CDR2 SMNVEV, per germline (reference sequence). Trimming stripped 4 bases from V and 0 bases from J, with 13 bases between. Written as DNA, the CDR3 is TGTGCCAGCAGTTACCGACAGGATATCTCCTACGAGCAGTACTTC. It is translated as CASSYRQDISYEQYF.

The V and J genes are TRBV13 and TRBJ1-1; D ambiguous. V was cut by 3 bases and J by 4 bases, with 15 bases left in between. Germline V gene lookup returns CDR1 PRHDT and CDR2 FYEKMQ (reference sequence). The CDR3 loop spans 15 amino acids. The CDR3 spells CASSFRRAGGTEAFF. The CDR3 DNA is TGTGCCAGCAGCTTTAGGCGGGCGGGAGGCACTGAAGCTTTCTTT.